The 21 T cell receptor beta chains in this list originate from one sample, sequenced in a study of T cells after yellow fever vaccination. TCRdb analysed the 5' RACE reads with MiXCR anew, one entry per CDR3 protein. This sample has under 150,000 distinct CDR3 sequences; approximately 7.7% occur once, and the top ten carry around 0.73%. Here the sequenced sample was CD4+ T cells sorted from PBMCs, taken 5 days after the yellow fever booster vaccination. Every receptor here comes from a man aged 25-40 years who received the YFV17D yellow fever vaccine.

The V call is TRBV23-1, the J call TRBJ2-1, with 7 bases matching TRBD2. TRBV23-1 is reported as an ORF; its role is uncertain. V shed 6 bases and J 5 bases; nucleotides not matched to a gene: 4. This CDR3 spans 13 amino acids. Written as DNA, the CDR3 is TGCGCCAGCAGGCGGGAGTCACACAATGAGCAGTTCTTC. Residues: CASRRESHNEQFF.

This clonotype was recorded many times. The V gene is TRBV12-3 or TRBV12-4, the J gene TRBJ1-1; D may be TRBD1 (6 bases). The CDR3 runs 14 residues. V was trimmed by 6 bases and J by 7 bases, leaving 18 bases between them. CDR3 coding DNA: TGTGCCAGCAGCCTATACCGGACAGCGAATGAAGCTTTCTTT. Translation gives CASSLYRTANEAFF.

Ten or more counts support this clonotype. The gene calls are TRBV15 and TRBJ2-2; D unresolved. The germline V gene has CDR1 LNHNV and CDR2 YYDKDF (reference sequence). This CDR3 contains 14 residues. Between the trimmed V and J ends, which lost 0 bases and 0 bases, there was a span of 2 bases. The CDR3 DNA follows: TGTGCCACCAGCAGAGATGCGAACACCGGGGAGCTGTTTTTT. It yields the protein CATSRDANTGELFF. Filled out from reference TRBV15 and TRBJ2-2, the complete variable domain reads DAMVIQNPRYQVTQFGKPVTLSCSQTLNHNVMYWYQQKSSQAPKLLFHYYDKDFNNEADTPDNFQSRRPNTSFCFLDIRSPGLGDTAMYLCATSRDANTGELFFGEGSRLTVL.

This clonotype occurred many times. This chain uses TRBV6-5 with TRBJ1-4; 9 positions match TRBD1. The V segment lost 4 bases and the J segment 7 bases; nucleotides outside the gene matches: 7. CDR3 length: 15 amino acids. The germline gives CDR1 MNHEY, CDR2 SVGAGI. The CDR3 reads CASSSQGAIFEKLFF. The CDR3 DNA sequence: TGTGCCAGCAGTTCACAGGGGGCGATTTTTGAAAAACTGTTTTTT.

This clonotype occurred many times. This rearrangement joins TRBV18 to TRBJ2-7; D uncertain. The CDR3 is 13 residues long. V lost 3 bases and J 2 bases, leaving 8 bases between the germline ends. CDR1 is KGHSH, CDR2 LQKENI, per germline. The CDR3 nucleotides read TGTGCCAGCTCACCGAAGGAAACCTACGAGCAGTACTTC. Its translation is CASSPKETYEQYF.

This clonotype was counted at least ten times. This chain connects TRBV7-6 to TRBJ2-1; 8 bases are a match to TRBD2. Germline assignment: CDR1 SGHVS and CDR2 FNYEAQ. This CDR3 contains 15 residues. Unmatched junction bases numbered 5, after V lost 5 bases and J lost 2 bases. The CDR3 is CASSASGFTYNEQFF. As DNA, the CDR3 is TGTGCCAGCAGCGCTAGCGGGTTTACCTACAATGAGCAGTTCTTC.

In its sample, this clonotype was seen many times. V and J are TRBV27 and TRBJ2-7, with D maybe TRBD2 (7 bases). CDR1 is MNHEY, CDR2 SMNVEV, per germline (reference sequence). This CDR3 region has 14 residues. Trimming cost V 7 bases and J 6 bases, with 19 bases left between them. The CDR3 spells CASTGGGSSREQYF. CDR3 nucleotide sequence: TGTGCCAGCACGGGGGGCGGGAGTAGTCGCGAGCAGTACTTC.

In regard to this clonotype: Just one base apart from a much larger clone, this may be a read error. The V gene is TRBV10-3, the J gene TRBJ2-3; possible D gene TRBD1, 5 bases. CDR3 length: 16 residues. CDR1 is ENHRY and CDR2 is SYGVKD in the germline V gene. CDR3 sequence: CVISEDQGVDTDTQYF. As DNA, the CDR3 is TGTGTCATCAGTGAGGATCAAGGGGTCGACACAGATACGCAGTATTTT.

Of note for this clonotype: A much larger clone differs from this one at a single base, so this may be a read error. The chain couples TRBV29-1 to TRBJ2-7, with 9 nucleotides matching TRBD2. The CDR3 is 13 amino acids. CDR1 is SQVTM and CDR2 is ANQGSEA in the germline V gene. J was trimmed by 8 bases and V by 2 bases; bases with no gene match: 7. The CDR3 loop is CSVESGGPDQQYF. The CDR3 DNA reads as TGCAGCGTTGAAAGCGGGGGGCCGGACCAGCAGTACTTC.

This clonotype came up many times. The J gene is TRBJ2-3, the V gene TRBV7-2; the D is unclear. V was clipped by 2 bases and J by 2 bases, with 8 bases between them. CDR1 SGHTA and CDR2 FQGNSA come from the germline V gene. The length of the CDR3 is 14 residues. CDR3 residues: CASSLSPSTDTQYF. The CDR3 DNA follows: TGTGCCAGCAGCTTAAGCCCGTCCACAGATACGCAGTATTTT.

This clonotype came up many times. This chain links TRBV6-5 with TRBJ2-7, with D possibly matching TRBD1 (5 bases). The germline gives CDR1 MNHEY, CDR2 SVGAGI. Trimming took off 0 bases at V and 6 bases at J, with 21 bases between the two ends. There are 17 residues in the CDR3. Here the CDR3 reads CASSYSISGRVPSEQYF. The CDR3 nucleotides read TGTGCCAGCAGTTACTCGATTTCTGGCAGGGTCCCATCCGAGCAGTACTTC.

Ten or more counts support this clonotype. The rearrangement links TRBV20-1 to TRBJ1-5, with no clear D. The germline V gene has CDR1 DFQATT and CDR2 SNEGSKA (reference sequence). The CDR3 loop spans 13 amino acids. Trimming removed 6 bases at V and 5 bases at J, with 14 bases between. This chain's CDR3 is CSAAMRVDQPQHF. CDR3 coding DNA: TGCAGTGCCGCCATGAGAGTCGATCAGCCCCAGCATTTT.

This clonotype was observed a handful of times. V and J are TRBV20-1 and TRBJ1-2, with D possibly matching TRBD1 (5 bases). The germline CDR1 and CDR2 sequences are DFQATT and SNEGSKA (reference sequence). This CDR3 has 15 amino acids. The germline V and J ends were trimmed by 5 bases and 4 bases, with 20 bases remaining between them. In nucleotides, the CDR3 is TGCAGTGCTTCACCCGACAGCGCCGGCAGCTATGGCTACACCTTC. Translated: CSASPDSAGSYGYTF.

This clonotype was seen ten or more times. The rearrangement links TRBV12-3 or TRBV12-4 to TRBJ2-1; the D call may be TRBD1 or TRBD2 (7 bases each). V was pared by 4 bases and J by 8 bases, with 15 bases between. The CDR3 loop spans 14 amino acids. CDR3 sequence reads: CASSSTTGRDEQFF. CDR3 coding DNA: TGTGCCAGCAGTTCCACGACAGGGAGGGATGAGCAGTTCTTC.

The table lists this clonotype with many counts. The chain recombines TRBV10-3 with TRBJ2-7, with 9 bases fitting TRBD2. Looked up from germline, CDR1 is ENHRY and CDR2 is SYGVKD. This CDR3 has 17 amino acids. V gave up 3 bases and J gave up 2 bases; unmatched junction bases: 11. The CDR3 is CAISDPSGTQTPYEQYF. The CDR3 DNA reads TGTGCCATCAGTGACCCTAGCGGGACCCAAACCCCCTACGAGCAGTACTTC.

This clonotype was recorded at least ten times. Written as DNA, the CDR3 is TGTGCCAGCTCGCTATCTCCAGTTCCGGATAACAATGAGCAGTTCTTC. Encoded protein: CASSLSPVPDNNEQFF. The chain is built from TRBV6-1 and TRBJ2-1; D call uncertain. The length of the CDR3 is 16 residues. V was pared by 8 bases and J by 5 bases, with 22 bases between. From germline, CDR1 is MNHNS and CDR2 SASEGT.

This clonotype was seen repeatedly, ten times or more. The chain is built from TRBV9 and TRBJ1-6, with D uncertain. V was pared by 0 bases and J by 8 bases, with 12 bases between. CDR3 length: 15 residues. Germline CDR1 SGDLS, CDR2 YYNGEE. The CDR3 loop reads CASSVDPRRDSPLHF. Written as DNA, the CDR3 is TGTGCCAGCAGCGTAGATCCCAGGAGGGATTCACCCCTCCACTTT.

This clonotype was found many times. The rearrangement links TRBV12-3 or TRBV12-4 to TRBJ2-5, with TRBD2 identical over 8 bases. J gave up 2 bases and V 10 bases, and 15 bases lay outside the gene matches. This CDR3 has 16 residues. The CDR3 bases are TGTGCCAACCTCCTAGGGCTTGAGCGGGAGCAAGAGACCCAGTACTTC. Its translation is CANLLGLEREQETQYF.

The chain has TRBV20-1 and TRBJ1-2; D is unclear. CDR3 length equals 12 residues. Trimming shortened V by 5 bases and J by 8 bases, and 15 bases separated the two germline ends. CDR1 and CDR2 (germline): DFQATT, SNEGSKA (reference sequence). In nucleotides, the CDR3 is TGCAGTGCTGCCGGGCCTTCGCCGGGCTACACCTTC. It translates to CSAAGPSPGYTF.

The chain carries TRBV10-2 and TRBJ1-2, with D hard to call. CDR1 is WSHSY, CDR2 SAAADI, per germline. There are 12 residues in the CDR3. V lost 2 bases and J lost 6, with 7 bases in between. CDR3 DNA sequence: TGCGCCAGCAGTGAGGGTCATGATGGCTACACCTTC. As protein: CASSEGHDGYTF.

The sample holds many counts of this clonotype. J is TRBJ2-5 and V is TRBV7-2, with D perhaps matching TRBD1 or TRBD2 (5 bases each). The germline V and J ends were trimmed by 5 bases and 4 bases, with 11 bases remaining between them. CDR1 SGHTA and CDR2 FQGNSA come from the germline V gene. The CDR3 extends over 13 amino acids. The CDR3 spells CASSPRDRETQYF. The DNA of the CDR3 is TGTGCCAGCAGCCCCCGGGACCGAGAGACCCAGTACTTC.